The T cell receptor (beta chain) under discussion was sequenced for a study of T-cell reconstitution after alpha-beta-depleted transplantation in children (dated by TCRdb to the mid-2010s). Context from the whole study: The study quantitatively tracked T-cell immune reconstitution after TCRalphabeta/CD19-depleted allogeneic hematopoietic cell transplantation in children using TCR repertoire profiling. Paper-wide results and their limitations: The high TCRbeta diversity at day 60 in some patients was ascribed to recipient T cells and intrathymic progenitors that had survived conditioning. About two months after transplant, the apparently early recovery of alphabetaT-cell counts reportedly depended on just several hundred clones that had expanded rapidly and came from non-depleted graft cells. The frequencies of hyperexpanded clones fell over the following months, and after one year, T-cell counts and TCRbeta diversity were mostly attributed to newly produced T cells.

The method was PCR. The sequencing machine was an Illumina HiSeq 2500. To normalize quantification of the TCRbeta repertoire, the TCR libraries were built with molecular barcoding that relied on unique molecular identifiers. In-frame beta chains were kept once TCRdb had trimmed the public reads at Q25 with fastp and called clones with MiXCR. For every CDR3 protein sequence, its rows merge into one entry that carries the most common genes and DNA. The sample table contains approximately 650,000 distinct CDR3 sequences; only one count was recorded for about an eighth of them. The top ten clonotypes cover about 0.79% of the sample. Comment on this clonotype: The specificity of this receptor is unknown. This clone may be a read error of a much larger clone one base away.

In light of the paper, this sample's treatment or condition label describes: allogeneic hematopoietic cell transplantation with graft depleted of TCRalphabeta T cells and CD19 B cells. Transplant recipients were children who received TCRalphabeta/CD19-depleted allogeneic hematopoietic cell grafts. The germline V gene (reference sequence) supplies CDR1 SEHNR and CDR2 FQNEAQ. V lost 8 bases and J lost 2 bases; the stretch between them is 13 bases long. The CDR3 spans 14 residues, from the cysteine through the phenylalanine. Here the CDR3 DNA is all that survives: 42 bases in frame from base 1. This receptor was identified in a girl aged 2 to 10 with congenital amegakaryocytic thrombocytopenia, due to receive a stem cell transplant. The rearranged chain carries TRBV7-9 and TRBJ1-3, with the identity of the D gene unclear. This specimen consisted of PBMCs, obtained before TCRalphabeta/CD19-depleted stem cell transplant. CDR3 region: CASSKIAAGNTIYF. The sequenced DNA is TGTGCCAGCTCCAAAATCGCGGCTGGAAACACCATATATTTT.